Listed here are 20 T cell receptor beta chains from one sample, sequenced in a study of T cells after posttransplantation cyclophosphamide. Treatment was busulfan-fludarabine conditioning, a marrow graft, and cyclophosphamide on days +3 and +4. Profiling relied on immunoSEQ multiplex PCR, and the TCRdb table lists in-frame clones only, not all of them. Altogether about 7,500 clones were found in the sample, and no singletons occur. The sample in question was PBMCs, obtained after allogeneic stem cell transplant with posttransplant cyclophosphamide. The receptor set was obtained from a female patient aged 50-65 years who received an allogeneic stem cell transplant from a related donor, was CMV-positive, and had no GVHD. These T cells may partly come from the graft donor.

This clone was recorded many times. The CDR3 DNA is TGTGCCACCAGTGATTTGCAAAGCGTGACAGGGGAAGATGACACCATATATTTT. Protein sequence: CATSDLQSVTGEDDTIYF. V usage is TRBV24-1 and J usage is TRBJ1-3; the match to TRBD1 covers 8 bases. There are 18 residues in the CDR3. CDR1 is KGHDR and CDR2 is SFDVKD in the germline V gene. V shed 0 bases and J 8 bases; nucleotides not matched to a gene: 14.

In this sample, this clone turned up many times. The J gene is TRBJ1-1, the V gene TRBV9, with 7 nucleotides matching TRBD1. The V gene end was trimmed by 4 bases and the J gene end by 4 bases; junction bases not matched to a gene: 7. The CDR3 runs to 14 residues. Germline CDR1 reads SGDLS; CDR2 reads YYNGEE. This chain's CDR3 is CASSPEQGLTEAFF. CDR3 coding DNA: TGTGCCAGCAGCCCGGAACAGGGGCTCACTGAAGCTTTCTTT.

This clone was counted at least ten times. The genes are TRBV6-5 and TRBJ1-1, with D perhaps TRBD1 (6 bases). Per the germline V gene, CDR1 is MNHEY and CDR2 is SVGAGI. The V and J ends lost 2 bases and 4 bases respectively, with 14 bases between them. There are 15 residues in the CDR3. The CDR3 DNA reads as TGTGCCAGCAGTTACACGGGCAGGGGAGCCACTGAAGCTTTCTTT. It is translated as CASSYTGRGATEAFF.

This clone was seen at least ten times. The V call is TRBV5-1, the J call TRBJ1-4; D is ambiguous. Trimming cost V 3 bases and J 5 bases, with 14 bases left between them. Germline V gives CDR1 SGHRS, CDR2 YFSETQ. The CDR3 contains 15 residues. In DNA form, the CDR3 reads TGCGCCAGCAGCTGGAATACAGCTACCAATGAAAAACTGTTTTTT. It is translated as CASSWNTATNEKLFF.

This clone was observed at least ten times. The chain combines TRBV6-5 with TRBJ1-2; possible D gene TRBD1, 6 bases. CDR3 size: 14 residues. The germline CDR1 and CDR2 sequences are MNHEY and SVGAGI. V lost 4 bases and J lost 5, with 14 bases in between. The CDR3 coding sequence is TGTGCCAGCAGTTTCTTGGGGGCGCGGTATGGCTACACCTTC. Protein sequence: CASSFLGARYGYTF.

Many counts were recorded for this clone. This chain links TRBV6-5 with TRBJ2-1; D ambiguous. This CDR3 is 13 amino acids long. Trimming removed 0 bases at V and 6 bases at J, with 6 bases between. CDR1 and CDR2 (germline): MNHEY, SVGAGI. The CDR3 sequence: CASSYSPSNEQFF. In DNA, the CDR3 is TGTGCCAGCAGTTACTCTCCTTCCAATGAGCAGTTCTTC.

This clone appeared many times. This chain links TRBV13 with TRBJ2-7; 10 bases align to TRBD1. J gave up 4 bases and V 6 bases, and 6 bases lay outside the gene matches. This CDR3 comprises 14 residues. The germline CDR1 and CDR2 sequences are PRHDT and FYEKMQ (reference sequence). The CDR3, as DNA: TGTGCCAGCAGACAGACAGGGGGCGAGTACGAGCAGTACTTC. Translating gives CASRQTGGEYEQYF.

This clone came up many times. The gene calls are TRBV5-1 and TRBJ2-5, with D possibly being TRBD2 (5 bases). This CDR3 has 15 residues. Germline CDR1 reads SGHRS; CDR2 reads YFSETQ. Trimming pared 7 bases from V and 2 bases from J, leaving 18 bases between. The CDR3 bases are TGCGCCAGCTTCACCGGCGGAGGCGGGCAAGAGACCCAGTACTTC. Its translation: CASFTGGGGQETQYF.

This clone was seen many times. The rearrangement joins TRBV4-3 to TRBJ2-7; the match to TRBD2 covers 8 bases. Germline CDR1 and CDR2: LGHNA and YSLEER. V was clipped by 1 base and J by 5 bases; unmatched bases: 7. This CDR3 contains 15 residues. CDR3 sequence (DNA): TGCGCCAGCAGCCAAGCGGGAGGGGATCTTGACGAGCAGTACTTC. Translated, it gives CASSQAGGDLDEQYF.

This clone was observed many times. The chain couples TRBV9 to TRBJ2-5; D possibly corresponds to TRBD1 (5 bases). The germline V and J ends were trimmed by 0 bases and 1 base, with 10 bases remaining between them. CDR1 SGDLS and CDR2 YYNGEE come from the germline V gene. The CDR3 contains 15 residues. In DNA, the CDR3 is TGTGCCAGCAGCGTAGGGCCAGGGATCCAAGAGACCCAGTACTTC. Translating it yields CASSVGPGIQETQYF.

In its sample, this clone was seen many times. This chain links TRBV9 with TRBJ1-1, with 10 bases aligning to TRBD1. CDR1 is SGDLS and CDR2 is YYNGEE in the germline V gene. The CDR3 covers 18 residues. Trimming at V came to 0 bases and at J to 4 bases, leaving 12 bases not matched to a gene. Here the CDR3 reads CASSVGWETGGVGTEAFF. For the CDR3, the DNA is TGTGCCAGCAGCGTAGGTTGGGAGACAGGGGGCGTGGGCACTGAAGCTTTCTTT.

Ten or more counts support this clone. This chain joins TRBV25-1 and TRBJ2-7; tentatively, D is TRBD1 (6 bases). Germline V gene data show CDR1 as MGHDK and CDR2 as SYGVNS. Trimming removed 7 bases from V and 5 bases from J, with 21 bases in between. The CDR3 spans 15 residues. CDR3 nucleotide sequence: TGTGCCAGCATAGCCCCGGGCCACAGGGATAACGAGCAGTACTTC. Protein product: CASIAPGHRDNEQYF.

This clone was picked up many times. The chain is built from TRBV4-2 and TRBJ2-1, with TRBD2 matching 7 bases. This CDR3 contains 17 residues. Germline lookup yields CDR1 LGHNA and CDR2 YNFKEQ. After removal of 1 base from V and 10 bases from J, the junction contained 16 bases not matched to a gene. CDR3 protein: CASSQGDAGAPGWEQFF. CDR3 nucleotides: TGTGCCAGCAGCCAAGGAGATGCGGGAGCCCCCGGGTGGGAGCAGTTCTTC.

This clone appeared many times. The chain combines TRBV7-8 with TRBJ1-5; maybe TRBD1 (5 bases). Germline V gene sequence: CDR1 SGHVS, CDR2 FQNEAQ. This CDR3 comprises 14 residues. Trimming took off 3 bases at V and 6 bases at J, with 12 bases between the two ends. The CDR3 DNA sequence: TGTGCCAGCAGCTTCCAGGGTTTAGGTCAGCCCCAGCATTTT. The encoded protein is CASSFQGLGQPQHF. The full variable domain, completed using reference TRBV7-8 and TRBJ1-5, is GAGVSQSPRYKVAKRGQDVALRCDPISGHVSLFWYQQALGQGPEFLTYFQNEAQLDKSGLPSDRFFAERPEGSVSTLKIQRTQQEDSAVYLCASSFQGLGQPQHFGDGTRLSIL.

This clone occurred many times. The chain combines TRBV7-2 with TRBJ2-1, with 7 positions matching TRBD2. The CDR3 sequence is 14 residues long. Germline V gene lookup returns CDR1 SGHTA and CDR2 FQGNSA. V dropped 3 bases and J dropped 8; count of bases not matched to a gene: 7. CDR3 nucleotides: TGTGCCAGCAGCTTGGTGCGGGAGTTGGATGAGCAGTTCTTC. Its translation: CASSLVRELDEQFF.

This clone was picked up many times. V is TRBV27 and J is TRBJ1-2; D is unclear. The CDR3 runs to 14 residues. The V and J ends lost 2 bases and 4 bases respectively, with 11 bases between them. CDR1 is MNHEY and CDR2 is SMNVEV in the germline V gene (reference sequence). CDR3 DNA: TGTGCCAGCAGTTTAAGTCCCTCGGGCTATGGCTACACCTTC. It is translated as CASSLSPSGYGYTF.

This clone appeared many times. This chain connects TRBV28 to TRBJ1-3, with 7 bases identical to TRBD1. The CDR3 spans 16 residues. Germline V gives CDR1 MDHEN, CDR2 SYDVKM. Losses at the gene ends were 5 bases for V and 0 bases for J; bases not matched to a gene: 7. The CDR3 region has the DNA TGTGCCAGCAGTATCGGGACAGCGAACTCTGGAAACACCATATATTTT. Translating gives CASSIGTANSGNTIYF.

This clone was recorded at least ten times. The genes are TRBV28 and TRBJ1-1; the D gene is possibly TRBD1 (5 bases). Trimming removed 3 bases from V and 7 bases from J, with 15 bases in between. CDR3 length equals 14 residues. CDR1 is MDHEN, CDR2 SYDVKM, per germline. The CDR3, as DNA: TGTGCCAGCAGTTTCGGAAAAGCCAGGGTTGAAGCTTTCTTT. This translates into CASSFGKARVEAFF.

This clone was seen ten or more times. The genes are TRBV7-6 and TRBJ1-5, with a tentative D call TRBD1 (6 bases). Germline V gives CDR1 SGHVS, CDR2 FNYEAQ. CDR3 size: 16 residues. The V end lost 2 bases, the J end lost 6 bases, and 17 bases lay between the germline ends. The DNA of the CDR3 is TGTGCCAGCAGCTTAAGATACAGGGAGTCAGGTCAGCCCCAGCATTTT. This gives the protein CASSLRYRESGQPQHF.

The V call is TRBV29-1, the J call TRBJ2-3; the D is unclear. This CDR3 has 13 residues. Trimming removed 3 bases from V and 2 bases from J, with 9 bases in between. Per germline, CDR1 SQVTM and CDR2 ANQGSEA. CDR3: CSVESSSTDTQYF. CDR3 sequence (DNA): TGCAGCGTTGAGAGCTCATCCACAGATACGCAGTATTTT.